The sequence of this T cell receptor (beta chain) was determined in a study of siplizumab effects on memory and regulatory T cells. Sequencing used immunoSEQ multiplex PCR; TCRdb keeps in-frame clones, though not all of them. The table lists 100,000 or so clones, about 92% of them singletons, with approximately 0.71% in the top ten. In regard to this clone: Its antigen is unknown.

General study results and limits: Unstimulated subset assignment was obtained for only a minor fraction of alloreactive clones. Unstimulated naive T cells seemed to show more diversity than memory cells did, and they also seemed to be among the major contributors to the alloresponse. It was never confirmed that proliferating Tregs from siplizumab cultures were suppressive.

This receptor was obtained from a human donor in good health. Sequenced input: Tregs sorted from blood.

This CDR3 is CASSSKLLAGGYNEQFF. For the CDR3, the DNA is TGTGCCAGCAGCTCCAAACTCCTAGCGGGAGGCTACAATGAGCAGTTCTTC. The chain links TRBV5-4 to TRBJ2-1; TRBD2 matches at 11 bases. In germline, CDR1 is SGHNT, CDR2 YYREEE (reference sequence). J gave up 3 bases and V 3 bases, and 8 bases lay outside the gene matches. The CDR3 is made up of 17 amino acids.